Shown below are 9 T cell receptor beta chains from a single sample sequenced in a study of cytomegalovirus exposure and HLA in healthy donors. PCR primers comprised 60 Vbeta and 13 Jbeta primers. Generated by immunoSEQ multiplex PCR, the TCRdb table keeps only in-frame clones and is missing some. Of tens of thousands of clones in the sample, around 80% were seen once. The sample consisted of PBMCs. The receptors derive from a man in his forties or fifties in good health and CMV-seronegative.

This rearrangement joins TRBV25-1 to TRBJ1-2; the D is unclear. The CDR3 contains 14 residues. The germline gives CDR1 MGHDK, CDR2 SYGVNS. V was trimmed by 0 bases and J by 0 bases, leaving 5 bases between them. CDR3 coding DNA: TGTGCCAGCAGTGAATATAACACTAACTATGGCTACACCTTC. This translates into CASSEYNTNYGYTF.

V usage is TRBV4-1 and J usage is TRBJ2-7; the match to TRBD2 covers 10 bases. The V segment lost 0 bases and the J segment 5 bases; nucleotides outside the gene matches: 10. CDR1 MGHRA and CDR2 YSYEKL come from the germline V gene. This CDR3 is built from 17 residues. CDR3 in amino acids: CASSQEEEAGGMNEQYF. The CDR3 bases are TGCGCCAGCAGCCAAGAAGAAGAAGCGGGGGGGATGAACGAGCAGTACTTC.

This clone was seen only once. The J gene is TRBJ2-6, the V gene TRBV19; 7 positions match TRBD1. This CDR3 is 16 amino acids long. J was trimmed by 0 bases and V by 10 bases; bases with no gene match: 9. Germline CDR1 and CDR2: LNHDA and SQIVND (reference sequence). CDR3 in DNA: TGTGCCACTAGGGGGCAGGTGTCCTCTGGGGCCAACGTCCTGACTTTC. Residues: CATRGQVSSGANVLTF.

The chain uses TRBV6-5 and TRBJ1-6, with 9 bases aligning to TRBD1. Trimming cost V 5 bases and J 6 bases; bases outside gene matches: 2. This CDR3 comprises 14 residues. CDR1 MNHEY and CDR2 SVGAGI come from the germline V gene. The chain's CDR3 is CASSTGGINSPLHF. DNA of the CDR3: TGTGCCAGCAGTACAGGGGGCATTAATTCACCCCTCCACTTT.

V gene TRBV7-9 combines with J gene TRBJ1-4, with D hard to call. Germline values: CDR1 SEHNR, CDR2 FQNEAQ (reference sequence). The ends were cut back, 0 bases at V and 12 bases at J, with 17 bases in the middle. The CDR3 length is 15 residues. The CDR3 DNA reads as TGTGCCAGCAGCTTAGCGGAACGGAACGACGGGGAACTGTTTTTT. It encodes CASSLAERNDGELFF.

The chain is built from TRBV2 and TRBJ2-2, with 7 bases fitting TRBD1. The length of the CDR3 is 14 residues. V dropped 8 bases and J dropped 5; count of bases not matched to a gene: 8. CDR1 and CDR2 (germline): SNHLY, FYNNEI. CDR3 protein: CASGRTGQTGELFF. CDR3 nucleotides: TGTGCCAGCGGTCGGACAGGTCAAACCGGGGAGCTGTTTTTT.

This chain joins TRBV25-1 and TRBJ1-2; TRBD1 is a possible D gene (6 bases). This CDR3 is built from 12 residues. Germline loops: CDR1 MGHDK, CDR2 SYGVNS. V lost 5 bases to trimming and J lost 5 bases, with 9 bases between them. In nucleotides, the CDR3 is TGTGCCAGCAGTTCTCAGGGGTATGGCTACACCTTC. Its protein is CASSSQGYGYTF.

The chain uses TRBV27 and TRBJ1-1, with 7 bases identical to TRBD1. CDR1 and CDR2 from the germline V gene are MNHEY and SMNVEV (reference sequence). The CDR3 has 15 residues. The J segment lost 2 bases and the V segment lost 0 bases, leaving 3 bases of the junction unmatched. This CDR3 is CASSLSPGGNTEAFF. The CDR3 bases are TGTGCCAGCAGTTTATCGCCAGGGGGTAACACTGAAGCTTTCTTT.

The chain couples TRBV5-4 to TRBJ1-2; perhaps TRBD1 as D (5 bases). The CDR3 covers 13 residues. V was cut by 0 bases and J by 4 bases, with 7 bases left in between. Germline loops: CDR1 SGHNT, CDR2 YYREEE (reference sequence). CDR3 in DNA: TGTGCCAGCAGCTTGGTAGGGGCCTATGGCTACACCTTC. Protein: CASSLVGAYGYTF.